Below, 2 T cell receptor beta chains from the same sample are listed, as sequenced in a study of cytomegalovirus exposure and HLA in healthy donors. The PCR was carried out with 60 Vbeta primers and 13 Jbeta primers. Here immunoSEQ multiplex PCR was the method, and the copy in TCRdb shows in-frame clones only, minus some. Found here are about 160,000 clones, 65% to 90% of them singletons; the top ten hold 1.5% to 2%. The sample taken for sequencing was PBMCs. The receptors were gathered from a woman between 18 and 29 years old in good health and CMV-seronegative.

This clone appeared a single time. This chain connects TRBV7-6 to TRBJ2-7; a weak D match, TRBD2 (5 bases). CDR3 length equals 18 residues. Trimming took off 1 base at V and 0 bases at J, with 19 bases between the two ends. Germline V gene sequence: CDR1 SGHVS, CDR2 FNYEAQ. The CDR3 loop reads CASSLVRAGANPSYEQYF. The CDR3 DNA reads as TGTGCCAGCAGCTTAGTAAGGGCGGGCGCTAATCCCTCCTACGAGCAGTACTTC.

This chain uses TRBV4-1 with TRBJ2-5; 10 bases are a match to TRBD2. With V trimmed by 2 bases and J by 1 base, 19 bases remained unmatched. Germline V gives CDR1 MGHRA, CDR2 YSYEKL. The CDR3 extends over 21 amino acids. CDR3 nucleotides: TGCGCCAGCAGCCAAACGCCTTCCTCGGGACTAGCGTTAATCTTCCAAGAGACCCAGTACTTC. It codes for CASSQTPSSGLALIFQETQYF.